This T cell receptor (beta chain) comes out of a study of T-cell reconstitution after alpha-beta-depleted transplantation in children. V was pared by 0 bases and J by 7 bases, with 19 bases between. The germline CDR1 and CDR2 sequences are SGHTA and FQGNSA. The CDR3 has 17 amino acids. This sample's TCRbeta library carried unique molecular identifier barcodes. TCRdb processed the PCR reads anew with MiXCR; each CDR3 protein has one entry. The sample includes a few hundred thousand distinct CDR3 sequences, 10% of them seen just once. This clonotype occurred many times. Specimen: PBMCs from the stem cell graft donor, collected from the stem cell graft. The V and J genes are TRBV7-2 and TRBJ2-1; D is unresolved. The source is a human donor who donated a stem cell graft to a child with acute lymphoblastic leukemia. The CDR3 DNA follows: TGTGCCAGCAGCTTAGCGGCCGCGGCACTCGGTGGGAATGAGCAGTTCTTC. Translating gives CASSLAAAALGGNEQFF.